This is a list of T cell receptor beta chains from one sample in a study of blood T cell repertoires in COVID-19. Sequenced by immunoSEQ multiplex PCR; TCRdb stores in-frame clones only, minus some. The sample yields about 200,000 clones, roughly nine tenths seen once. Material for sequencing was peripheral blood. These receptors all come from a woman between 70 and 85 years old with acute or convalescent COVID-19. The CDR3 runs from the conserved cysteine through the conserved F or W. D genes are given only for firm matches. Size is omitted from some rows. Given values are once, few, many or a class for expanded clones.

cdr3_nt cdr3_aa v_call clone_size j_call d_call
TGTGCCAGTACCCGGGACAGGGAGGGCAATCAGCCCCAGCATTTT CASTRDREGNQPQHF TRBV19 - TRBJ1-5 TRBD1
TGTGCCAGCAGCTGGGGCCTTTCGGACTATGGCTACACCTTC CASSWGLSDYGYTF TRBV7-2 - TRBJ1-2 -
TGTGCCAGCAGCCAAGGGGACAGGTCAACTAATGAAAAACTGTTTTTT CASSQGDRSTNEKLFF TRBV4-2 - TRBJ1-4 TRBD1
TGTGCCAGCAGCTCAATAGCGGGGATGAACACCGGGGAGCTGTTTTTT CASSSIAGMNTGELFF TRBV7-3 - TRBJ2-2 TRBD2
TGTGCCAGCAGTTATAGGTTTTTCGGGGGCACCGGGGAGCTGTTTTTT CASSYRFFGGTGELFF TRBV6-5 - TRBJ2-2 -
TGTGCCAGCAGTTACTTTCGAGGGAGCTCCTACGAGCAGTACTTC CASSYFRGSSYEQYF TRBV6-2/TRBV6-3 - TRBJ2-7 -
TGTGCCAGCAGCAAGGACAGGGATCAGCCCCAGCATTTT CASSKDRDQPQHF TRBV11-1 - TRBJ1-5 TRBD1
TGTGCCAGCCCCCCTCGGGGTCTCCTCTACACAGATACGCAGTATTTT CASPPRGLLYTDTQYF TRBV28 - TRBJ2-3 -
TGCGCCAGCAGCTTGGGGAGACAGGGTGTAGGGGATAATTCACCCCTCCACTTT CASSLGRQGVGDNSPLHF TRBV5-1 - TRBJ1-6 TRBD1
TGTGCCAGCTCACCCAGGATCGATTCACCCCTCCACTTT CASSPRIDSPLHF TRBV18 - TRBJ1-6 -
TGTGCCAGCAGCTTGCAGGGGGTAACGACTGAAGCTTTCTTT CASSLQGVTTEAFF TRBV11-3 - TRBJ1-1 TRBD1
TGTGCCAGCAGCTTGGTGGGCCTCAACCAAGCTTTCTTT CASSLVGLNQAFF TRBV5-6 - TRBJ1-1 -
TGTGCCAGCAGCTTAACGGGGGACTACCAAGAGACCCAGTACTTC CASSLTGDYQETQYF TRBV7-2 - TRBJ2-5 -
TGTGCCAGTAGTACACTACTTGGAGGGGTAGAGACCCAGTACTTC CASSTLLGGVETQYF TRBV19 - TRBJ2-5 -
TGCGCCAGCAAGGAGCAATTGAACACTGAAGCTTTCTTT CASKEQLNTEAFF TRBV5-1 few TRBJ1-1 -
TGTGCCAGCAGTTCCGGGACAGGTCCAAAGACCCAGTACTTC CASSSGTGPKTQYF TRBV27 - TRBJ2-5 TRBD1
TGTGCCAGCAGCGTTCCAGGGGTCAACACCATATATTTT CASSVPGVNTIYF TRBV11-2 - TRBJ1-3 -
TGTGCCAGCAGCTTATGGGGGGGCGGGGAGACCCAGTACTTC CASSLWGGGETQYF TRBV7-2 - TRBJ2-5 -
TGTGCTAGTGTTGCCGGGACAGGGGTCTACAATGAGCAGTTCTTC CASVAGTGVYNEQFF TRBV12-5 - TRBJ2-1 TRBD1
TGTGCCAGCAGTGCCGGACAGGGGCAGGTGGGGTTCTACGAGCAGTACTTC CASSAGQGQVGFYEQYF TRBV6-1 - TRBJ2-7 TRBD1
TGTGCCAGCAGCAGCCGGGGTTCCTATGGCTACACCTTC CASSSRGSYGYTF TRBV6-5 - TRBJ1-2 -
TGTGCCAGCAGTTCGCCGGACACCATGAACACTGAAGCTTTCTTT CASSSPDTMNTEAFF TRBV27 - TRBJ1-1 -
TGTGCCAGCAGCCCCGGTTTCGCTGGGGCCAACGTCCTGACTTTC CASSPGFAGANVLTF TRBV6-6 - TRBJ2-6 -
TGTGCCAGCAGCTTAGGGGGCACAGGCTACGAGCAGTACTTC CASSLGGTGYEQYF TRBV7-2 - TRBJ2-7 -